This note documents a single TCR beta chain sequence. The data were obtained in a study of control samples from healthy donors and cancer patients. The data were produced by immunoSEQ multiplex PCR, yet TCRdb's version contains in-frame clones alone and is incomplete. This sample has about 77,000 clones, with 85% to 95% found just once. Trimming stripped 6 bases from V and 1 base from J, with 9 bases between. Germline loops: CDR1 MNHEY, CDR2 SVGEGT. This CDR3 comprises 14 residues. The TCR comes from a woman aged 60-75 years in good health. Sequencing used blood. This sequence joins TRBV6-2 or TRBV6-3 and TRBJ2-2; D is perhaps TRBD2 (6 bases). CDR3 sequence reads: CASSWDLNTGELFF. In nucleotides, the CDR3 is TGTGCCAGCAGCTGGGACTTGAACACCGGGGAGCTGTTTTTT.